This TCR beta chain was recorded in a study of patients and donors after allogeneic stem cell transplantation. The CDR3 has 14 residues. With 3 bases removed from V and 5 bases from J, the gap between germline ends came to 11 bases. Germline CDR1 LGHNA, CDR2 YNFKEQ. One entry per CDR3 protein results from TCRdb running MiXCR on the RT-PCR reads. The sample yields 150,000 to 200,000 distinct CDR3 sequences, roughly 30% seen once. This clonotype appeared many times. This receptor was identified in a human donor who was either an allogeneic HSCT recipient or a stem cell or donor lymphocyte infusion donor (not recorded which). It is not recorded whose cells these are; they may come from a transplant donor. Source material: blood, either unsorted or a sorted T cell fraction (not recorded which). This chain joins TRBV4-2 and TRBJ1-5; D is ambiguous. In nucleotides, the CDR3 is TGTGCCAGCAGCCACCGCCTGACGGATCAGCCCCAGCATTTT. Protein: CASSHRLTDQPQHF.